Following are 16 T cell receptor beta chains from one sample sequenced in a study of T cells after yellow fever vaccination. One entry per CDR3 protein results from TCRdb running MiXCR on the 5' RACE reads. The data show some 560,000 distinct CDR3 sequences, with less than 20% seen just once and roughly 17% held by the top ten. The sequencing used PBMCs, collected around 5 days after the first yellow fever vaccination. Source of these receptors: a young man who received the YFV17D yellow fever vaccine.

This clonotype was seen only a few times. This chain uses TRBV4-1 with TRBJ2-5, with D unresolved. The CDR3 has 16 residues. Germline V CDR1 and CDR2: MGHRA, YSYEKL. Trimming took off 0 bases at V and 1 base at J, with 12 bases between the two ends. The CDR3 here is CASSQDPMLVQETQYF. CDR3 DNA: TGCGCCAGCAGCCAAGATCCCATGTTAGTCCAAGAGACCCAGTACTTC.

This clonotype occurred a few times. The chain combines TRBV4-1 with TRBJ1-4; the D is unclear. Germline CDR1 and CDR2: MGHRA and YSYEKL. V was clipped by 0 bases and J by 0 bases, with 5 bases between them. CDR3 size: 15 residues. DNA of the CDR3: TGCGCCAGCAGCCAAGAACGGGCAACTAATGAAAAACTGTTTTTT. Amino acids: CASSQERATNEKLFF.

This clonotype was counted a few times. This rearrangement joins TRBV7-2 to TRBJ2-5, with 8 bases lining up with TRBD2. V lost 1 base to trimming and J lost 4 bases; unmatched junction nucleotides: 8. Germline V gives CDR1 SGHTA, CDR2 FQGNSA. CDR3 length: 16 residues. CDR3 nucleotide sequence: TGTGCCAGCAGCTTAGGGGCCGGGAGGGTGGGAGAGACCCAGTACTTC. It translates to CASSLGAGRVGETQYF.

CDR3 sequence (DNA): TGTGCCACCAGTGATGGTTGGGATCAGCCCCAGCATTTT. Protein product: CATSDGWDQPQHF. The chain uses TRBV24-1 and TRBJ1-5; D not resolved. With 3 bases removed from V and 5 bases from J, the gap between germline ends came to 7 bases. This CDR3 comprises 13 residues. In germline, CDR1 is KGHDR, CDR2 SFDVKD.

V usage is TRBV7-3 and J usage is TRBJ1-4; possible D gene TRBD1, 5 bases. The CDR3 spans 13 residues. Trimming took off 3 bases at V and 7 bases at J, with 9 bases between the two ends. Per the germline V gene, CDR1 is SGHTA and CDR2 is FQGTGA. The CDR3 DNA reads TGTGCCAGCAGCTTGAAGGGGAGTGAAAAACTGTTTTTT. Its translation: CASSLKGSEKLFF.

CDR3 sequence: CASSRPSGGAYEQFF. The CDR3 nucleotides are TGTGCCAGCAGTCGTCCTAGCGGGGGGGCCTATGAGCAGTTCTTC. The chain is built from TRBV6-1 and TRBJ2-1, with 12 nucleotides matching TRBD2. V was clipped by 5 bases and J by 8 bases; unmatched bases: 7. The germline gives CDR1 MNHNS, CDR2 SASEGT. The CDR3 totals 15 residues.

This clonotype was seen a handful of times. This chain links TRBV5-1 with TRBJ1-5, with D possibly matching TRBD1 (5 bases). The CDR3 is 14 amino acids. Germline assignment: CDR1 SGHRS and CDR2 YFSETQ. V was cut by 1 base and J by 6 bases, with 11 bases left in between. This chain's CDR3 is CASSLMGRGQPQHF. CDR3 in DNA: TGCGCCAGCAGCTTGATGGGGCGCGGTCAGCCCCAGCATTTT. The whole variable domain, filled in from reference TRBV5-1 and TRBJ1-5, reads KAGVTQTPRYLIKTRGQQVTLSCSPISGHRSVSWYQQTPGQGLQFLFEYFSETQRNKGNFPGRFSGRQFSNSRSEMNVSTLELGDSALYLCASSLMGRGQPQHFGDGTRLSIL.

The V gene is TRBV20-1, the J gene TRBJ1-2; 11 nucleotides match TRBD1. The CDR3 is 14 residues long. CDR1 and CDR2 (germline): DFQATT, SNEGSKA (reference sequence). J lost 6 bases, V lost 2 bases, and 5 bases had no gene match. The CDR3 sequence: CSARRDRGLNGYTF. CDR3 nucleotide sequence: TGCAGTGCTAGACGGGACAGGGGGTTAAATGGCTACACCTTC.

This chain connects TRBV6-1 to TRBJ1-4; 10 nucleotides match TRBD1. With V trimmed by 7 bases and J by 8 bases, 7 bases remained unmatched. The germline gives CDR1 MNHNS, CDR2 SASEGT. There are 14 residues in the CDR3. CDR3 nucleotide sequence: TGTGCCAGCACGATCCGGGACAGGGGCGAAAAACTGTTTTTT. Protein sequence: CASTIRDRGEKLFF.

This clonotype was counted only a few times. The chain uses TRBV4-3 and TRBJ2-1; a possible D gene is TRBD2 (5 bases). The germline V gene has CDR1 LGHNA and CDR2 YSLEER. V was cut by 4 bases and J by 3 bases, with 16 bases left in between. This CDR3 has 16 amino acids. In nucleotides, the CDR3 is TGCGCCAGCAGCCCCGGGGTGGAGCGGCTCTACAATGAGCAGTTCTTC. As protein: CASSPGVERLYNEQFF.

V usage is TRBV12-3 or TRBV12-4 and J usage is TRBJ2-7, with D maybe TRBD1 (6 bases). The CDR3 is 13 residues long. The V and J ends lost 5 bases and 2 bases respectively, with 10 bases between them. CDR3 residues: CASSGYRAYEQYF. The CDR3 DNA follows: TGTGCCAGCAGTGGCTACAGGGCCTACGAGCAGTACTTC.

V gene TRBV18 combines with J gene TRBJ1-5; TRBD1 is a possible D gene (6 bases). Trimming stripped 6 bases from V and 2 bases from J, with 14 bases between. From germline, CDR1 is KGHSH and CDR2 LQKENI. This CDR3 spans 15 amino acids. The CDR3 DNA reads TGTGCCAGCTCGCTACAGGGTGGACGCAATCAGCCCCAGCATTTT. Translated: CASSLQGGRNQPQHF.

The chain joins TRBV7-9 to TRBJ1-1, with 8 bases matching TRBD1. The V segment lost 5 bases and the J segment 5 bases; nucleotides outside the gene matches: 10. Germline V gene lookup returns CDR1 SEHNR and CDR2 FQNEAQ (reference sequence). The CDR3 extends over 15 amino acids. The CDR3: CASSASDRESTEAFF. The DNA of the CDR3 is TGTGCCAGCAGCGCATCGGACAGGGAGAGTACTGAAGCTTTCTTT.

This clonotype was observed a handful of times. The chain links TRBV6-1 to TRBJ1-1, with D uncertain. The V and J ends lost 2 bases and 7 bases respectively, with 11 bases between them. From germline, CDR1 is MNHNS and CDR2 SASEGT. This CDR3 has 13 amino acids. The CDR3 loop reads CASSEFGQIEAFF. For the CDR3, the DNA is TGTGCCAGCAGTGAATTCGGCCAGATTGAAGCTTTCTTT.

The chain has TRBV28 and TRBJ2-3; D gene uncertain. This CDR3 is built from 15 residues. V dropped 3 bases and J dropped 2 bases, with 12 bases sitting between them. Germline V gene data show CDR1 as MDHEN and CDR2 as SYDVKM. CDR3 protein: CASSFGQLVTDTQYF. The CDR3 DNA reads TGTGCCAGCAGTTTTGGGCAGCTCGTCACAGATACGCAGTATTTT.

This clonotype was counted between two and nine times. J is TRBJ2-7 and V is TRBV7-2; TRBD2 might be the D (6 bases). Germline V gene lookup returns CDR1 SGHTA and CDR2 FQGNSA. Trimming stripped 5 bases from V and 0 bases from J, with 14 bases between. This CDR3 has 15 residues. The CDR3 sequence: CASSLRDGSSYEQYF. CDR3 coding DNA: TGTGCCAGCAGCCTCCGAGACGGGAGCTCCTACGAGCAGTACTTC.